Shown below are 2 T cell receptor beta chains from a single sample sequenced in a study of radiotherapy plus CTLA-4 blockade in lung cancer. The protocol was immunoSEQ multiplex PCR, while the TCRdb copy is restricted to in-frame clones and leaves out a portion. Here the sample spans more than 95,000 clones, 65% to 85% being singletons. This specimen was peripheral blood, taken from a patient treated with radiotherapy plus ipilimumab. These receptors all stem from a human donor with non-small cell lung cancer who had a partial response to radiotherapy plus ipilimumab. Some clones in this sample may be carry-over from other donors' samples.

Turning to this clone: The DNA is left out, because the CDR3 cannot be placed on it with certainty; the CDR3 is given as TCRdb lists it. The chain combines TRBV10-1 with TRBJ2-3; TRBD1 was called by the table and not checked on the DNA. The CDR3 length is 18 residues, termini included. The germline V gene has CDR1 WNHNN and CDR2 SYGVQD (reference sequence). This CDR3 reads CASSGLSGPGVQEDTQYF.

V and J are TRBV5-1 and TRBJ1-1; TRBD1 matches at 8 bases. CDR1 is SGHRS and CDR2 is YFSETQ in the germline V gene. V was pared by 4 bases and J by 11 bases, with 7 bases of the junction left unmatched. This CDR3 region has 12 residues. CDR3 region: CASSLQGESAFF. DNA for the CDR3: TGCGCCAGCAGCCTACAGGGGGAGTCGGCTTTCTTT. Variable domain in full (rest from reference TRBV5-1 and TRBJ1-1): KAGVTQTPRYLIKTRGQQVTLSCSPISGHRSVSWYQQTPGQGLQFLFEYFSETQRNKGNFPGRFSGRQFSNSRSEMNVSTLELGDSALYLCASSLQGESAFFGQGTRLTVV.